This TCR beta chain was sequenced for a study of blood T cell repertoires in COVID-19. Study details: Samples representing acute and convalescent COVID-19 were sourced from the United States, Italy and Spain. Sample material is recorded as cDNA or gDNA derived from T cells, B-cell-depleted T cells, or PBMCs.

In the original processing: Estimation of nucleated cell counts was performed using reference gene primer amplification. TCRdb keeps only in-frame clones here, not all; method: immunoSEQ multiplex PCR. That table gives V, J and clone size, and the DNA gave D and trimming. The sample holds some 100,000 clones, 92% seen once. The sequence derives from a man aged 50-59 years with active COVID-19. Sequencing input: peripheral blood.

CDR3 region: CASSQEGIRGDYGYTF. CDR3 coding DNA: TGCGCCAGCAGCCAAGAGGGTATCAGGGGAGACTATGGCTACACCTTC. The chain carries TRBV4-1 and TRBJ1-2; D is perhaps TRBD1 (6 bases). Trimming pared 0 bases from V and 3 bases from J, leaving 14 bases between. The CDR3 has 16 residues. CDR1 is MGHRA, CDR2 YSYEKL, per germline.